Following are 28 T cell receptor beta chains from one sample sequenced in a study of T-cell reconstitution after alpha-beta-depleted transplantation in children. The TCRbeta library was prepared with unique molecular identifiers. TCRdb reanalysed the PCR reads using MiXCR and keeps one entry per CDR3 protein. The table has about 90,000 distinct CDR3 sequences, roughly 8.8% seen once. The specimen comprised PBMCs from the stem cell graft donor, sampled from the stem cell graft. These receptors came from a human donor who donated a stem cell graft to a child with congenital amegakaryocytic thrombocytopenia.

This clonotype was recorded at least ten times. The chain links TRBV12-3 or TRBV12-4 to TRBJ1-1; D is unclear. Between the trimmed V and J ends, which lost 4 bases and 6 bases, there was a span of 9 bases. CDR3 length: 12 residues. The CDR3 spells CASSWAAAEAFF. The CDR3 DNA reads as TGTGCCAGCAGTTGGGCAGCCGCTGAAGCTTTCTTT.

This clonotype was seen ten or more times. The chain is built from TRBV18 and TRBJ2-5; weak D call: TRBD1 (6 bases). There are 16 residues in the CDR3. Trimming took off 3 bases at V and 4 bases at J, with 18 bases between the two ends. Per germline, CDR1 KGHSH and CDR2 LQKENI. The CDR3 protein is CASSPDRRSIPETQYF. The CDR3 DNA is TGTGCCAGCTCACCCGACAGGAGATCAATCCCAGAGACCCAGTACTTC.

This clonotype was found many times. J is TRBJ2-2 and V is TRBV6-2 or TRBV6-3, with D tentatively TRBD1 or TRBD2 (5 bases each). Germline lookup yields CDR1 MNHEY and CDR2 SVGEGT. This CDR3 has 11 amino acids. V shed 7 bases and J shed 6 bases, with 6 bases lying between them. CDR3 loop: CASMGPGELFF. As DNA, the CDR3 is TGTGCCAGCATGGGACCCGGGGAGCTGTTTTTT.

V and J are TRBV5-1 and TRBJ2-5; TRBD1 aligns across 7 bases. Unmatched junction bases numbered 6, after V lost 4 bases and J lost 3 bases. The CDR3 sequence is 14 residues long. Germline CDR1 reads SGHRS; CDR2 reads YFSETQ. CDR3 region: CASSTDRAEETQYF. CDR3 sequence (DNA): TGCGCCAGCAGCACCGACAGGGCCGAAGAGACCCAGTACTTC. The whole variable domain, filled in from reference TRBV5-1 and TRBJ2-5, reads KAGVTQTPRYLIKTRGQQVTLSCSPISGHRSVSWYQQTPGQGLQFLFEYFSETQRNKGNFPGRFSGRQFSNSRSEMNVSTLELGDSALYLCASSTDRAEETQYFGPGTRLLVL.

This clonotype showed up many times. V is TRBV6-1 and J is TRBJ1-5, with a possible D match to TRBD1 (6 bases). Germline loops: CDR1 MNHNS, CDR2 SASEGT. Trimming left V 6 bases short and J 1 base short, with 16 bases between. The CDR3 has 16 amino acids. Here the CDR3 reads CASSVVGTQSNQPQHF. CDR3 bases: TGTGCCAGCAGCGTAGTAGGGACACAGAGCAATCAGCCCCAGCATTTT.

This clonotype was counted many times. The rearrangement joins TRBV7-9 to TRBJ2-5; D might be TRBD1 (6 bases). V gave up 8 bases and J gave up 5 bases, with 12 bases separating them. The length of the CDR3 is 12 residues. CDR1 and CDR2 (germline): SEHNR, FQNEAQ (reference sequence). The CDR3 here is CASEGQGETQYF. CDR3 bases: TGTGCCAGCGAAGGGCAGGGGGAGACCCAGTACTTC.

This clonotype was observed at least ten times. The chain carries TRBV27 and TRBJ2-7; possibly TRBD1 for D (5 bases). The V gene's germline CDR1 is MNHEY and CDR2 SMNVEV (reference sequence). V lost 2 bases, J lost 2 bases, and 13 bases lay in between. The CDR3 runs to 15 residues. The CDR3 reads CASSLRGGFTYEQYF. The CDR3 DNA is TGTGCCAGCAGTTTAAGGGGTGGATTCACCTACGAGCAGTACTTC.

There are many counts of this clonotype. The V gene is TRBV7-8, the J gene TRBJ1-5; D is unresolved. Germline V CDR1 and CDR2: SGHVS, FQNEAQ. The length of the CDR3 is 14 residues. V gave up 2 bases and J gave up 6 bases, with 11 bases separating them. The CDR3 coding sequence is TGTGCCAGCAGCTTAAATACGGCGATTCAGCCCCAGCATTTT. It yields the protein CASSLNTAIQPQHF.

The rearrangement joins TRBV10-3 to TRBJ2-1; 10 nucleotides match TRBD1. Germline V CDR1 and CDR2: ENHRY, SYGVKD. The CDR3 loop spans 16 amino acids. V shed 7 bases and J 7 bases; nucleotides not matched to a gene: 13. Here the CDR3 DNA reads TGTGCCATCAAGGCCGGGACAGGGGAGGAGAGGAATGAGCAGTTCTTC. Translated: CAIKAGTGEERNEQFF.

This clonotype was counted at least ten times. This rearrangement joins TRBV20-1 to TRBJ1-1; D unclear. Looked up from germline, CDR1 is DFQATT and CDR2 is SNEGSKA (reference sequence). The CDR3 spans 13 residues. The V end was cut by 1 base, the J end by 3 bases, with 9 bases between. The CDR3 loop reads CSARGGRDTEAFF. CDR3 DNA sequence: TGCAGTGCTAGAGGTGGGCGGGACACTGAAGCTTTCTTT.

This clonotype was counted many times. The V gene is TRBV20-1, the J gene TRBJ1-2; D is possibly TRBD1 (6 bases). V was cut by 5 bases and J by 8 bases, with 21 bases left in between. The CDR3 covers 14 residues. The germline CDR1 and CDR2 sequences are DFQATT and SNEGSKA (reference sequence). CDR3 in amino acids: CSAPYRDTREGYTF. CDR3 DNA: TGCAGTGCTCCCTACCGGGACACCAGGGAGGGCTACACCTTC.

This clonotype has a count of ten or more. This sequence joins TRBV30 and TRBJ2-1; D is undetermined. The CDR3 contains 13 residues. V was pared by 4 bases and J by 8 bases, with 15 bases between. Germline CDR1 reads GTSNPN; CDR2 reads SVGIG (reference sequence). DNA for the CDR3: TGTGCCTGGACCAAAGATTTCGAGCATGAGCAGTTCTTC. Amino acid sequence: CAWTKDFEHEQFF.

This chain connects TRBV5-1 to TRBJ2-5, with D maybe TRBD1 (5 bases). Germline V gives CDR1 SGHRS, CDR2 YFSETQ. V was trimmed by 0 bases and J by 3 bases, leaving 12 bases between them. CDR3 size: 15 residues. CDR3 bases: TGCGCCAGCAGCTTGGCCGTAGGGGCGGAAGAGACCCAGTACTTC. It yields the protein CASSLAVGAEETQYF.

This clonotype was observed a handful of times. DNA of the CDR3: TGCGCCAGCAGCACCAGGACGGAAAATTCACCCCTCCACTTT. Translated, it gives CASSTRTENSPLHF. The chain has TRBV5-1 and TRBJ1-6; D uncertain. The CDR3 runs 14 residues. Trimming shortened V by 4 bases and J by 7 bases, and 12 bases separated the two germline ends. Looked up from germline, CDR1 is SGHRS and CDR2 is YFSETQ.

This clonotype was counted only a few times. The chain combines TRBV5-6 with TRBJ2-7; D unclear. V lost 6 bases to trimming and J lost 3 bases, with 19 bases between them. The germline CDR1 and CDR2 sequences are SGHDT and YYEEEE. The CDR3 is 15 residues long. The CDR3 DNA sequence: TGTGCCAGCACCCGCCAGCGTAGTCCCGACTACGAGCAGTACTTC. The encoded protein is CASTRQRSPDYEQYF.

V is TRBV12-3 or TRBV12-4 and J is TRBJ1-4, with D unclear. Trimming took off 3 bases at V and 8 bases at J, with 10 bases between the two ends. CDR3 length: 13 residues. The CDR3 loop is CASSFSPWEKLFF. For the CDR3, the DNA is TGTGCCAGCAGTTTTTCCCCATGGGAAAAACTGTTTTTT.

The rearrangement joins TRBV20-1 to TRBJ2-7; 9 nucleotides align to TRBD2. V lost 6 bases, J lost 3 bases, and 9 bases stayed unmatched. Germline assignment: CDR1 DFQATT and CDR2 SNEGSKA (reference sequence). The CDR3 is 14 amino acids. CDR3 sequence (DNA): TGCAGTGCCCGAAGCCCTAGCGGGATCTACGAGCAGTACTTC. It codes for CSARSPSGIYEQYF.

Judged by abundance, this clonotype is medium-sized. The V gene is TRBV5-1, the J gene TRBJ1-1; 9 bases map to TRBD1. The length of the CDR3 is 14 residues. V lost 2 bases to trimming and J lost 5 bases; unmatched junction nucleotides: 4. From germline, CDR1 is SGHRS and CDR2 YFSETQ. CDR3 protein: CASSLQGAGTEAFF. In nucleotides, the CDR3 is TGCGCCAGCAGCTTACAGGGGGCAGGAACTGAAGCTTTCTTT.

This clonotype was counted many times. The J gene is TRBJ1-2, the V gene TRBV27; D gene uncertain. There are 13 residues in the CDR3. V dropped 2 bases and J dropped 7 bases, with 11 bases sitting between them. Germline V gene lookup returns CDR1 MNHEY and CDR2 SMNVEV (reference sequence). CDR3: CASSLMGGGGYTF. Here the CDR3 DNA reads TGTGCCAGCAGTTTAATGGGTGGAGGTGGCTACACCTTC.

This clonotype was counted at least ten times. This rearrangement joins TRBV28 to TRBJ1-2, with 7 bases aligning to TRBD1. V shed 7 bases, J shed 2 bases, and the junction held 10 bases outside the gene matches. The CDR3 loop spans 15 amino acids. CDR1 is MDHEN, CDR2 SYDVKM, per germline. CDR3 sequence (DNA): TGTGCCAGCACCCCACCCCCGGACAGGAACTATGGCTACACCTTC. This encodes CASTPPPDRNYGYTF.

In this sample, this clonotype turned up many times. V usage is TRBV5-1 and J usage is TRBJ2-7; 7 bases align to TRBD2. The CDR3 contains 14 residues. CDR1 and CDR2 from the germline V gene are SGHRS and YFSETQ. Trimming at V came to 4 bases and at J to 0 bases, leaving 4 bases not matched to a gene. This chain's CDR3 is CASSQASGSYEQYF. The CDR3 DNA follows: TGCGCCAGCAGCCAAGCTAGCGGCTCCTACGAGCAGTACTTC.

This clonotype was picked up a small number of times. V and J are TRBV29-1 and TRBJ2-5; D remains unclear. This CDR3 comprises 10 residues. CDR1 is SQVTM and CDR2 is ANQGSEA in the germline V gene. V lost 4 bases to trimming and J lost 5 bases, with 5 bases between them. The CDR3 DNA is TGCAGCGTTGCTCGTGAGACCCAGTACTTC. This sequence encodes CSVARETQYF.

The gene calls are TRBV6-1 and TRBJ2-1; 8 bases agree with TRBD1. CDR1 MNHNS and CDR2 SASEGT come from the germline V gene. With V trimmed by 6 bases and J by 5 bases, 3 bases remained unmatched. The CDR3 spans 13 residues. The DNA for the CDR3 is TGTGCCAGCAGGCGACAGGGGAACAATGAGCAGTTCTTC. This codes for CASRRQGNNEQFF.

This clonotype was seen ten or more times. The V and J genes are TRBV10-3 and TRBJ1-6, with a possible D match to TRBD1 (6 bases). Trimming removed 0 bases at V and 7 bases at J, with 13 bases between. There are 16 residues in the CDR3. Germline V gene data show CDR1 as ENHRY and CDR2 as SYGVKD. In DNA, the CDR3 is TGTGCCATCAGTGAGTCGGGGGGACAAAAGAATTCACCCCTCCACTTT. Translation gives CAISESGGQKNSPLHF.

To note about this clonotype: Just one base apart from a much larger clone, this may be a read error. The chain uses TRBV20-1 and TRBJ2-1, with a weak D call TRBD2 (5 bases). The germline gives CDR1 DFQATT, CDR2 SNEGSKA (reference sequence). The CDR3 has 13 residues. Written as DNA, the CDR3 is TGCAGTGCCCTTGATCCCGATAGCGATGACCAGTTCTTC. Residues: CSALDPDSDDQFF.

Many counts were recorded for this clonotype. This chain connects TRBV5-6 to TRBJ2-1; D is undetermined. Germline assignment: CDR1 SGHDT and CDR2 YYEEEE. The CDR3 has 12 amino acids. Trimming pared 4 bases from V and 5 bases from J, leaving 7 bases between. The CDR3 spells CASSARDNEQFF. CDR3 in DNA: TGTGCCAGCAGCGCCCGGGACAATGAGCAGTTCTTC.

This clonotype was seen repeatedly, ten times or more. The chain employs TRBV11-2 and TRBJ2-3, with 7 bases identical to TRBD2. The trim removed 3 bases at V and 10 bases at J, leaving 13 bases unmatched. CDR1 and CDR2 (germline): SGHAT, FQNNGV. The CDR3 loop spans 15 amino acids. CDR3 amino acids: CASSLVGLGPSPQYF. The CDR3 DNA follows: TGTGCCAGCAGCTTGGTCGGACTAGGTCCATCTCCGCAGTATTTT. The full variable domain, its missing parts supplied by reference TRBV11-2 and TRBJ2-3, is EAGVAQSPRYKIIEKRQSVAFWCNPISGHATLYWYQQILGQGPKLLIQFQNNGVVDDSQLPKDRFSAERLKGVDSTLKIQPAKLEDSAVYLCASSLVGLGPSPQYFGPGTRLTVL.

This clonotype showed up many times. The chain links TRBV7-2 to TRBJ2-7; D gene unclear. V dropped 5 bases and J dropped 2 bases, with 10 bases sitting between them. The germline V gene encodes CDR1 SGHTA and CDR2 FQGNSA. This CDR3 is 13 amino acids long. The CDR3 nucleotides are TGTGCCAGCAGCCCTTACCTGACCTACGAGCAGTACTTC. As protein: CASSPYLTYEQYF.